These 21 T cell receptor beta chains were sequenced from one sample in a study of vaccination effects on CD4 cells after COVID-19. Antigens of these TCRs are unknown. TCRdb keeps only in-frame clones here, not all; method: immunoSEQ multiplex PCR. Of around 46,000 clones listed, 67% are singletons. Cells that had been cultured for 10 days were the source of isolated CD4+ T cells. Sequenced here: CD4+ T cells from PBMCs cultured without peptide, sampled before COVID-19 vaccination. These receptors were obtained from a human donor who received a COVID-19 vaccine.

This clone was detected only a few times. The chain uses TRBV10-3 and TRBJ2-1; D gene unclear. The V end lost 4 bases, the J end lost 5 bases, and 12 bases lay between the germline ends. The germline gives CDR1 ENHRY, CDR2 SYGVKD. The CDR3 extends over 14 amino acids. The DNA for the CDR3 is TGTGCCATCAGTGGCGCCCGGAACAACAATGAGCAGTTCTTC. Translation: CAISGARNNNEQFF.

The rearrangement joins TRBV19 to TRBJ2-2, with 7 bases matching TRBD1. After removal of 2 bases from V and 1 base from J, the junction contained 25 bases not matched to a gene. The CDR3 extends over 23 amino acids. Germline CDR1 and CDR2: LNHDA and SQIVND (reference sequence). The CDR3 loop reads CASSILSVFPIGRDRRNTGELFF. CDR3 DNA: TGTGCCAGTAGTATATTATCGGTATTCCCCATCGGCCGGGACAGACGGAACACCGGGGAGCTGTTTTTT.

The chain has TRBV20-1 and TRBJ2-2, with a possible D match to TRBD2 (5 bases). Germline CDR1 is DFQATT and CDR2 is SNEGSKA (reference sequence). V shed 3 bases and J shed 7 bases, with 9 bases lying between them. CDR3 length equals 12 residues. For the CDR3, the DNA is TGCAGTGCTAGTCTCGGGGTCGGGGAGCTGTTTTTT. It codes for CSASLGVGELFF.

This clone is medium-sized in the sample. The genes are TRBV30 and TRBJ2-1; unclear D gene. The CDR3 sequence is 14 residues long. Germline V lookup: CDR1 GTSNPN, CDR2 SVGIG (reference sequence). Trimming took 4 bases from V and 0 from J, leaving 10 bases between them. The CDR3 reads CAWKPPSSYNEQFF. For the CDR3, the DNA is TGTGCCTGGAAGCCCCCGAGCTCCTACAATGAGCAGTTCTTC.

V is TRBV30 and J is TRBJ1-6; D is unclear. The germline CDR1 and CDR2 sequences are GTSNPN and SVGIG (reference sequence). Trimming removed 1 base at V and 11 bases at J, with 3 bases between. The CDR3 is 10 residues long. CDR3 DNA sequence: TGTGCCTGGAGTGGTCCACCCCTCCACTTT. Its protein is CAWSGPPLHF.

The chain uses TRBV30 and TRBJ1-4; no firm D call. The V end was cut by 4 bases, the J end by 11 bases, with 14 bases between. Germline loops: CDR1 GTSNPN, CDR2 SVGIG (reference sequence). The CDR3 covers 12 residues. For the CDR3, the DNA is TGTGCCTGGAAGAGCCCCGGATCCAAACTGTTTTTT. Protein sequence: CAWKSPGSKLFF.

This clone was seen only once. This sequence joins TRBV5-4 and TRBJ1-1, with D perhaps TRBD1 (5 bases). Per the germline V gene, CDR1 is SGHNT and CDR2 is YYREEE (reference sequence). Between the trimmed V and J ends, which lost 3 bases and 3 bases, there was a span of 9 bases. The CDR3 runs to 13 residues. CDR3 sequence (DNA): TGTGCCAGCAGCTCCACAGGAGACACTGAAGCTTTCTTT. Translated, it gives CASSSTGDTEAFF.

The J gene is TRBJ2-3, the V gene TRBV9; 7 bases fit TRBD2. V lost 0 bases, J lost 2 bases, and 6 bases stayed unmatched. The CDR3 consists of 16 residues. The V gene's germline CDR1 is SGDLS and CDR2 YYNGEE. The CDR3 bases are TGTGCCAGCAGCGTAGGTGGGACTACCTCCACAGATACGCAGTATTTT. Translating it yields CASSVGGTTSTDTQYF.

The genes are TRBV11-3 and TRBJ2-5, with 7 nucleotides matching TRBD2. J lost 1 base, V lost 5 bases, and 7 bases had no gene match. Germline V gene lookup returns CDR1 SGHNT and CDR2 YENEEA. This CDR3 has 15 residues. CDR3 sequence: CASSLSGTIQETQYF. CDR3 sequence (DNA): TGTGCCAGCAGCCTCTCCGGGACTATCCAAGAGACCCAGTACTTC. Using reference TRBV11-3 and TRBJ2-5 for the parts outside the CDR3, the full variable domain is EAGVVQSPRYKIIEKKQPVAFWCNPISGHNTLYWYLQNLGQGPELLIRYENEEAVDDSQLPKDRFSAERLKGVDSTLKIQPAELGDSAVYLCASSLSGTIQETQYFGPGTRLLVL.

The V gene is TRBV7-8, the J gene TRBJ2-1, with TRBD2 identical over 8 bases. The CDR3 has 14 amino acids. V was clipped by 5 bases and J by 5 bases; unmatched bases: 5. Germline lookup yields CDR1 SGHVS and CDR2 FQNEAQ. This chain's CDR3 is CASSPGGADNEQFF. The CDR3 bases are TGTGCCAGCAGCCCGGGGGGGGCGGACAATGAGCAGTTCTTC.

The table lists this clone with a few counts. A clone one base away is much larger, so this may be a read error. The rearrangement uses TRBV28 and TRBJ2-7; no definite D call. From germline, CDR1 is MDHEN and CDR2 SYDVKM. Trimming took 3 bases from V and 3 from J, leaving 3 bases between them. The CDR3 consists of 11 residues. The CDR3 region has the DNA TGTGCCAGCAGTTTGCACTACGAGCAGTACTTC. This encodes CASSLHYEQYF.

CDR3 residues: CASSADRHYEQYF. For the CDR3, the DNA is TGCGCCAGCAGTGCGGACAGGCACTACGAGCAGTACTTC. The chain carries TRBV5-1 and TRBJ2-7; 7 positions match TRBD1. The CDR3 is 13 amino acids. After removal of 5 bases from V and 3 bases from J, the junction contained 5 bases not matched to a gene. Germline V gene lookup returns CDR1 SGHRS and CDR2 YFSETQ.

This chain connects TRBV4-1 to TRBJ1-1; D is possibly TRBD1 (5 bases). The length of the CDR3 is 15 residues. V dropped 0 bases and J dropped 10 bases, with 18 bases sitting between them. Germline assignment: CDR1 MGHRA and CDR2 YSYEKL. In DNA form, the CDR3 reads TGCGCCAGCAGCCAAGATAGCAGGGCCCGCGATGGAGCTTTCTTT. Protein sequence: CASSQDSRARDGAFF.

The CDR3 is CSVERRQGSYEQYF. CDR3 DNA: TGCAGCGTTGAGAGGCGACAGGGAAGCTACGAGCAGTACTTC. The chain couples TRBV29-1 to TRBJ2-7; 7 bases are shared with TRBD1. The CDR3 is 14 residues long. V lost 3 bases, J lost 3 bases, and 8 bases stayed unmatched. CDR1 and CDR2 from the germline V gene are SQVTM and ANQGSEA.

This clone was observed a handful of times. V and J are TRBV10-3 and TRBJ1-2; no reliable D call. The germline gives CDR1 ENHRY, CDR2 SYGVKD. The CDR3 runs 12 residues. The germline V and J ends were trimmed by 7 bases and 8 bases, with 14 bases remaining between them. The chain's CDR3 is CAITGDYEGYTF. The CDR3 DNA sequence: TGTGCCATCACAGGCGACTATGAAGGCTACACCTTC.

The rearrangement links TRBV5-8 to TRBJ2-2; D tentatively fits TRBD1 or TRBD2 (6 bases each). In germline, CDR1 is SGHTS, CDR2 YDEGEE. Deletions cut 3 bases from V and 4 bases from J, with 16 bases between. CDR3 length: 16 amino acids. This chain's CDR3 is CASSSRGAGATGELFF. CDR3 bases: TGTGCCAGCAGCTCTAGGGGGGCAGGGGCCACCGGGGAGCTGTTTTTT.

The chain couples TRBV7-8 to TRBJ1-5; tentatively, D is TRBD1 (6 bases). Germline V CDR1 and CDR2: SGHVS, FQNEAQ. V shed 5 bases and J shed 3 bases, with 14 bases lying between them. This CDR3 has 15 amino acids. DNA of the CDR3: TGTGCCAGCAGCCCTACAGGGACCACCAATCAGCCCCAGCATTTT. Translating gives CASSPTGTTNQPQHF.

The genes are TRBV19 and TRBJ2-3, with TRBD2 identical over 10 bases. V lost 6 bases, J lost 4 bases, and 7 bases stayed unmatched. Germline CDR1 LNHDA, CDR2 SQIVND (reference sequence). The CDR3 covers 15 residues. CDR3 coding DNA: TGTGCCAGTAGCCCCCGCAGCGGGGGGGCAGATACGCAGTATTTT. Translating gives CASSPRSGGADTQYF.

CDR3 sequence (DNA): TGTGCCAGTAGTCACTACTTGAGCTCCTATAATTCACCCCTCCACTTT. Translated: CASSHYLSSYNSPLHF. The rearrangement uses TRBV19 and TRBJ1-6; D call uncertain. This CDR3 region has 16 residues. Deletions cut 5 bases from V and 0 bases from J, with 11 bases between. Germline lookup yields CDR1 LNHDA and CDR2 SQIVND (reference sequence).

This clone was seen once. CDR3 loop: CASSEKAPAGGYTF. CDR3 DNA: TGTGCCAGCAGCGAAAAGGCCCCTGCGGGTGGCTACACCTTC. This chain connects TRBV7-9 to TRBJ1-2; D not resolved. Germline V gene lookup returns CDR1 SEHNR and CDR2 FQNEAQ (reference sequence). This CDR3 is built from 14 residues. Trimming took off 5 bases at V and 7 bases at J, with 17 bases between the two ends.

This chain's CDR3 is CASSELVVEGKNSYEQYF. CDR3 DNA sequence: TGTGCCAGCAGTGAATTAGTCGTTGAGGGAAAGAATTCCTACGAGCAGTACTTC. The chain carries TRBV25-1 and TRBJ2-7; D perhaps matches TRBD2 (5 bases). Between the trimmed V and J ends, which lost 1 base and 1 base, there was a span of 20 bases. This CDR3 region has 18 residues. Per the germline V gene, CDR1 is MGHDK and CDR2 is SYGVNS.